The sequence of this TCR beta chain was determined in a study of T cell changes during pregnancy in multiple sclerosis. The CDR3 contains 16 residues. The trim removed 0 bases at V and 3 bases at J, leaving 3 bases unmatched. Germline CDR1 is SGHNT and CDR2 is YYREEE (reference sequence). Method: immunoSEQ multiplex PCR; TCRdb's copy keeps in-frame clones and lacks some. This sample carries approximately 100,000 clones, roughly nine tenths of them seen once, and the ten largest clones take roughly 0.93%. The chain has TRBV5-4 and TRBJ2-7, with 13 bases identical to TRBD2. Sample: peripheral blood, taken after pregnancy. The receptor was derived from a female donor with multiple sclerosis, enrolled in a pregnancy study. CDR3 loop: CASSLGLAGGLYEQYF. The CDR3 coding sequence is TGTGCCAGCAGCTTGGGACTAGCGGGGGGCCTCTACGAGCAGTACTTC.